These 9 T cell receptor beta chains share one sample of origin, sequenced in a study of CD8 T cells in ankylosing spondylitis. Study-wide findings and caveats: Made up of 7 to 9 highly homologous variants, a TCR beta motif appeared characteristic of ankylosing spondylitis blood.

TCRdb reprocessed the 5' RACE reads via MiXCR and lists one record per CDR3 protein. This table has fewer than 450,000 distinct CDR3 sequences, 15% to 20% appearing once. These TCRs are of unknown antigen specificity. Sequenced material: blood, either unsorted or a sorted T cell fraction (not recorded which). These receptors all come from a male donor with ankylosing spondylitis.

This clonotype was detected a few times. This chain uses TRBV5-1 with TRBJ2-1; a weak D match, TRBD2 (6 bases). The germline CDR1 and CDR2 sequences are SGHRS and YFSETQ. Trimming shortened V by 1 base and J by 3 bases, and 11 bases separated the two germline ends. The CDR3 has 15 amino acids. The CDR3 is CASSLSGLGYNEQFF. The CDR3 DNA is TGCGCCAGCAGCTTGTCGGGACTGGGCTACAATGAGCAGTTCTTC.

The chain joins TRBV20-1 to TRBJ2-1, with TRBD2 identical over 16 bases. This CDR3 region has 18 residues. Germline lookup yields CDR1 DFQATT and CDR2 SNEGSKA (reference sequence). Germline trimming cut 3 bases from V and 5 bases from J; bases unmatched to any gene: 10. The chain's CDR3 is CSASGTSGGATIDNEQFF. The CDR3 DNA follows: TGCAGTGCTAGCGGGACTAGCGGGGGGGCCACCATCGACAATGAGCAGTTCTTC.

This clonotype has more than one count but fewer than ten. V usage is TRBV6-6 and J usage is TRBJ1-2, with D possibly TRBD1 on 6 matching bases. The CDR3 has 13 amino acids. Trimming took 6 bases from V and 4 from J, leaving 12 bases between them. Germline V gene lookup returns CDR1 MNHNY and CDR2 SVGAGI (reference sequence). The CDR3 nucleotides read TGTGCCAGCAGCCCGGGACACGTCTATGGCTACACCTTC. It translates to CASSPGHVYGYTF.

This clonotype has more than one count but fewer than ten. This chain connects TRBV4-2 to TRBJ2-2, with 12 bases fitting TRBD2. Germline assignment: CDR1 LGHNA and CDR2 YNFKEQ. This CDR3 comprises 18 residues. V lost 0 bases to trimming and J lost 5 bases; unmatched junction nucleotides: 7. For the CDR3, the DNA is TGTGCCAGCAGCCAAGAAATCGGACTAGCGGGATGGACCGGGGAGCTGTTTTTT. Encoded protein: CASSQEIGLAGWTGELFF.

This clonotype has only a few counts. V is TRBV9 and J is TRBJ2-2; TRBD1 might be the D (6 bases). V lost 0 bases to trimming and J lost 6 bases, with 12 bases between them. CDR3 length: 15 amino acids. Germline V gene data show CDR1 as SGDLS and CDR2 as YYNGEE. Written as DNA, the CDR3 is TGTGCCAGCAGCGTAGGGAACAGGGAACCCGGGGAGCTGTTTTTT. This gives the protein CASSVGNREPGELFF.

V usage is TRBV5-1 and J usage is TRBJ1-3; no reliable D call. Germline lookup yields CDR1 SGHRS and CDR2 YFSETQ. Trimming removed 4 bases at V and 4 bases at J, with 18 bases between. The CDR3 is made up of 16 amino acids. The CDR3 DNA follows: TGCGCCAGCAGCCGCCTAGGGTCAAACTCCGGAAACACCATATATTTT. It codes for CASSRLGSNSGNTIYF. The variable domain in full, with the rest retrieved from reference TRBV5-1 and TRBJ1-3, is KAGVTQTPRYLIKTRGQQVTLSCSPISGHRSVSWYQQTPGQGLQFLFEYFSETQRNKGNFPGRFSGRQFSNSRSEMNVSTLELGDSALYLCASSRLGSNSGNTIYFGEGSWLTVV.

J is TRBJ2-4 and V is TRBV20-1; tentatively, D is TRBD1 (6 bases). The germline V gene has CDR1 DFQATT and CDR2 SNEGSKA (reference sequence). The germline V and J ends were trimmed by 3 bases and 9 bases, with 15 bases remaining between them. CDR3 length equals 13 residues. The CDR3 DNA follows: TGCAGTGCTAGTTCTGGGACACCCGGCATTCAGTACTTC. This gives the protein CSASSGTPGIQYF.

Ten or more counts support this clonotype. The chain recombines TRBV7-8 with TRBJ2-3; D assignment may be TRBD1 or TRBD2 (6 bases each). The CDR3 extends over 15 amino acids. CDR1 SGHVS and CDR2 FQNEAQ come from the germline V gene. Between the trimmed V and J ends, which lost 6 bases and 6 bases, there was a span of 19 bases. CDR3 sequence reads: CASRRGDFSWDTQYF. The DNA of the CDR3 is TGTGCCAGCAGGAGGGGGGACTTTTCGTGGGATACGCAGTATTTT.

The chain is built from TRBV2 and TRBJ2-7; maybe TRBD2 (6 bases). Germline values: CDR1 SNHLY, CDR2 FYNNEI. V was cut by 8 bases and J by 6 bases, with 11 bases left in between. The CDR3 loop spans 11 amino acids. CDR3 sequence reads: CASETRREQYF. In nucleotides, the CDR3 is TGTGCCAGCGAGACTAGACGCGAGCAGTACTTC.